This TCR beta chain is drawn from a study of glioma-infiltrating T cells (dated by TCRdb to 2016 to 2017). For context, the study as a whole: Glioma tissue, non-neoplastic brain tissue and matched peripheral blood mononuclear cells were used as sources from which TCR alpha- and beta-chain repertoires were sequenced. To measure divergence between tissue and blood T-cell populations, each tissue-infiltrating repertoire was compared with the peripheral blood repertoire of the same patient. The paired cohort comprised three low-grade glioma patients, about eight primary glioblastoma patients and three non-glioma patients contributing non-neoplastic brain tissue.

The germline V gene gives CDR1 as SGHAT and CDR2 as FQNNGV. The CDR3 is 15 residues long, counting both termini. This entry keeps only the CDR3 DNA: 45 bases, framed from base 1. V lost 6 bases and J lost 9 bases; the stretch between them is 22 bases long. The full study reports these points: Group comparisons were based on small numbers of patients: three non-neoplastic, three low-grade glioma and 7 to 9 glioblastoma patients. Tissue and blood shared very few CDR3 sequences, a result attributed to high CDR3 diversity and limited sampling. VJ-independent divergence between tissue and blood was found to be below expectation in non-neoplastic patients but above expectation in all gliomas, particularly low-grade gliomas.

Details on this clonotype: What this receptor recognizes is not known. Likely a read error: the CDR3 ends without its conserved phenylalanine or tryptophan.

TCR alpha and beta CDR3 regions were amplified with the iRepertoire nested amplicon-rescue multiplex PCR (arm-PCR) platform from RNA. The input for one-step reverse transcription and amplification was 100-400 ng of tissue mRNA or PBMC total RNA. Following bead purification, Illumina adapters were added by a secondary multiplex PCR, and the libraries were gel-purified between 200 and 400 bp. Internal 6-nucleotide barcodes were carried by the libraries and were used for demultiplexing. Sequencing of the libraries was done on an Illumina MiSeq using 2x220 or 2x250 nucleotide paired-end reads. From the authors' description of their analysis: FLASH 1.2.11 was used to merge paired reads, and BWA-MEM then aligned the reads to the GRCh37 human genome before TRA and TRB reads were extracted. An IMGT-derived reference of cassette sequences and CDR3 motifs, with pseudogenes included, was used for V and J assignment. Three-frame translation of reads was performed, and productive CDR3s were defined as those with a C...FGXG motif and no stop codons. Clonotypes were defined as unique combinations of V-J cassette pair and CDR3 amino acid sequence. Hamming distance filtering was applied to reads, with thresholds set by the sequence error rate of each sample in mapped regions. TCRdb reran the public reads through fastp at Q25 and MiXCR, keeping productive beta chains. Each entry is one CDR3 protein sequence, shown with its most common DNA and genes. The V and J calls and clone size come from TCRdb's table, not from the authors' own analysis. The sample table contains about 180,000 distinct CDR3 sequences; only one count was recorded for about 47% of them. The ten largest clones add up to 5.2% of the sample.

The sequence was collected from a human donor with low-grade glioma or glioblastoma, undergoing nonglioma brain surgery, or in good health (not recorded which). Sequenced sample: glioma tissue, nonneoplastic brain tissue, or PBMCs (not recorded which). This chain joins TRBV11-2 to TRBJ2-3, with the D gene call left open. The DNA sequence is given as TGTGCCAGCAGTAAAATTAGTGTGAACCTCGGGACGCAGTATTCT. Translated, this is CASSKISVNLGTQYS.